This TCR beta chain was sequenced for a study of T cells in Graves' hyperthyroidism and ophthalmopathy. CDR1 is MGHRA and CDR2 is YSYEKL in the germline V gene. This CDR3 comprises 16 residues. Amplified regions were TCR beta CDR3 sequences from RNA transcripts. The HTBI primer set drove a first-round RT-PCR of the TCR CDR3. TCRdb fed the multiplex PCR reads into MiXCR, producing one record per CDR3 protein. The sample lists fewer than 650,000 distinct CDR3 sequences, 12% to 15% occurring once. This clonotype has at least ten counts. The junction differs from germline at one of its ends, possibly a read error. Isolation of PBMCs was performed on about 10 ml fresh peripheral blood.

The rearrangement joins TRBV4-1 to TRBJ2-3, with 8 bases lining up with TRBD2. Input material: blood. The receptor was derived from a woman aged 40 to 50 with Graves' hyperthyroidism. CDR3 protein: CASSLGLAGNTDTQYF. The CDR3 nucleotides are TGTGCCAGCAGCTTAGGCCTAGCGGGTAACACAGATACGCAGTATTTT.